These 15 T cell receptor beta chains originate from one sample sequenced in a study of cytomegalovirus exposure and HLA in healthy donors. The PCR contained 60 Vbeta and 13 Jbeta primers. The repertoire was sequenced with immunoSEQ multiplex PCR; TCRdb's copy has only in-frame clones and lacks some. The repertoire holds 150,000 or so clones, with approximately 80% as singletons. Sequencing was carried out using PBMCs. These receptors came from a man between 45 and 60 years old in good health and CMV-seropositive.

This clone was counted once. The CDR3 DNA reads as TGTGCCAGCAGCCGAGGGGAGACCCAGTACTTC. Translating it yields CASSRGETQYF. The J gene is TRBJ2-5, the V gene TRBV27; a possible D gene is TRBD2 (5 bases). The CDR3 is made up of 11 amino acids. V was pared by 6 bases and J by 5 bases, with 7 bases between. Looked up from germline, CDR1 is MNHEY and CDR2 is SMNVEV (reference sequence).

CDR3: CASILQETQYF. DNA of the CDR3: TGTGCCAGCATCCTTCAAGAGACCCAGTACTTC. The chain has TRBV2 and TRBJ2-5; D ambiguous. Germline V gene lookup returns CDR1 SNHLY and CDR2 FYNNEI. V was cut by 7 bases and J by 2 bases, with 5 bases left in between. The CDR3 is 11 amino acids.

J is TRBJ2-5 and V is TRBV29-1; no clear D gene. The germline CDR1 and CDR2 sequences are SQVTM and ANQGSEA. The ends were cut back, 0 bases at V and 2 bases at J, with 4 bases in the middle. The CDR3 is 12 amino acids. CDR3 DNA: TGCAGCGTTGAAGAACAACAAGAGACCCAGTACTTC. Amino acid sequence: CSVEEQQETQYF. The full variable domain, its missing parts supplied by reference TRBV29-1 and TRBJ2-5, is SAVISQKPSRDICQRGTSLTIQCQVDSQVTMMFWYRQQPGQSLTLIATANQGSEATYESGFVIDKFPISRPNLTFSTLTVSNMSPEDSSIYLCSVEEQQETQYFGPGTRLLVL.

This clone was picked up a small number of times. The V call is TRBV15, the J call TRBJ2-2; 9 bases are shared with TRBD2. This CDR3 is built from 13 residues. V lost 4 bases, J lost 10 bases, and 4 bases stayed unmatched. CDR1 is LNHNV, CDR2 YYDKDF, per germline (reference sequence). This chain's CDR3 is CATSTVAGEELFF. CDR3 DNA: TGTGCCACCAGCACCGTAGCGGGAGAGGAGCTGTTTTTT. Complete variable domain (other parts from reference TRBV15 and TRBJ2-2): DAMVIQNPRYQVTQFGKPVTLSCSQTLNHNVMYWYQQKSSQAPKLLFHYYDKDFNNEADTPDNFQSRRPNTSFCFLDIRSPGLGDTAMYLCATSTVAGEELFFGEGSRLTVL.

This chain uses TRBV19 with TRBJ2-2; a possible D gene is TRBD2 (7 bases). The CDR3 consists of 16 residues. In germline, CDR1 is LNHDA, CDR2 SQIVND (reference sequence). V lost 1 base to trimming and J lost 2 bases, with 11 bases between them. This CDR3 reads CASSIVRGANTGELFF. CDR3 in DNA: TGTGCCAGTAGTATAGTCCGGGGGGCAAACACCGGGGAGCTGTTTTTT.

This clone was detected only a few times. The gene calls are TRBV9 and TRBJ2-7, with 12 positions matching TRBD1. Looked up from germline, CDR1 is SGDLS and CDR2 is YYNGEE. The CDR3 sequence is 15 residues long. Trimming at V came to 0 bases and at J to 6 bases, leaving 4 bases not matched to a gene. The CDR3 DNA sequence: TGTGCCAGCAGCGTAGTTCCGGGACAGGGGGCCGAGCAGTACTTC. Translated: CASSVVPGQGAEQYF.

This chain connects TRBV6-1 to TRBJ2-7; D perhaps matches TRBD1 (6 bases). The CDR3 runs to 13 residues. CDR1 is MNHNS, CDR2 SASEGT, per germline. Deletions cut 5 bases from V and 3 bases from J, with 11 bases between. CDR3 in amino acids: CASSPGVFYEQYF. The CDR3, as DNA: TGTGCCAGCAGTCCAGGGGTATTCTACGAGCAGTACTTC.

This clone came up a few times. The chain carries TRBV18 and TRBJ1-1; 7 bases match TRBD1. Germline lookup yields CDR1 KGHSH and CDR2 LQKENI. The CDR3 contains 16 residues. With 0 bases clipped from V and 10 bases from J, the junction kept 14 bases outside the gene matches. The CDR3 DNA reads TGTGCCAGCTCACCACCATTAACGGGAAAGGGGGCAGGAGCTTTCTTT. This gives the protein CASSPPLTGKGAGAFF.

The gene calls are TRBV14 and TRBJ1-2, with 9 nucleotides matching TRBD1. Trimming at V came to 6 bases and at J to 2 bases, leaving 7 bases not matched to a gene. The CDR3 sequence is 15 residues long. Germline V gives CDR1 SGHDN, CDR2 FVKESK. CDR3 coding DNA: TGTGCCAGCAGTCTCGGACAGGGGAGAAACTATGGCTACACCTTC. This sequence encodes CASSLGQGRNYGYTF.

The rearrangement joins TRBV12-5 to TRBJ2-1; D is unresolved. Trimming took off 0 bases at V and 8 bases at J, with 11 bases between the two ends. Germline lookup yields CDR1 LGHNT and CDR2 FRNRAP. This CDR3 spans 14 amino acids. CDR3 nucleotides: TGTGCTAGTGGTTTGGTACTTGCCCACGATGAGCAGTTCTTC. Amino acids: CASGLVLAHDEQFF.

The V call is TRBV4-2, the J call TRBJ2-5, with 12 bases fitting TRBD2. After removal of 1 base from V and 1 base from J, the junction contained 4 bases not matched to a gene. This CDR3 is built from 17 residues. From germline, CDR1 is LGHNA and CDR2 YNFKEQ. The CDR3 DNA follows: TGTGCCAGCAGCCAAGGACTAGCGGGGGTGACCCAAGAGACCCAGTACTTC. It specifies CASSQGLAGVTQETQYF.

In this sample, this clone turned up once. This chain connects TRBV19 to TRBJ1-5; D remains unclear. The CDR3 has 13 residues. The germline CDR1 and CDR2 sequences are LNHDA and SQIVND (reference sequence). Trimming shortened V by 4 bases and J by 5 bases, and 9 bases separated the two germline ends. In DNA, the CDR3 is TGTGCCAGTAGTAAACAGATTTATCAGCCCCAGCATTTT. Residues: CASSKQIYQPQHF.

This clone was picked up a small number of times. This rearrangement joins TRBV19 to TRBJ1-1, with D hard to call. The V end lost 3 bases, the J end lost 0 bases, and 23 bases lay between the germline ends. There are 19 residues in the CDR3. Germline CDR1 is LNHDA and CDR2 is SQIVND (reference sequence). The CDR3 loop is CASSIPRAPSGYMNTEAFF. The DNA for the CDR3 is TGTGCCAGTAGTATCCCTCGGGCCCCTTCGGGATACATGAACACTGAAGCTTTCTTT.

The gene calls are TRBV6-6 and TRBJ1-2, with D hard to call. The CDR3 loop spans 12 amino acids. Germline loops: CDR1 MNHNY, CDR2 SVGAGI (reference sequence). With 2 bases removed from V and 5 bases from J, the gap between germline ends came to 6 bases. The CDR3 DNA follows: TGTGCCAGCAGTTACGGGCAGTATGGCTACACCTTC. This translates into CASSYGQYGYTF.

CDR3 bases: TGTGCCAGCAGTTTTGCACAGGTTGGGCCAGATACGCAGTATTTT. Translated, it gives CASSFAQVGPDTQYF. The chain links TRBV27 to TRBJ2-3, with a weak D call TRBD1 (5 bases). CDR1 and CDR2 from the germline V gene are MNHEY and SMNVEV (reference sequence). There are 15 residues in the CDR3. The ends were cut back, 3 bases at V and 4 bases at J, with 14 bases in the middle.